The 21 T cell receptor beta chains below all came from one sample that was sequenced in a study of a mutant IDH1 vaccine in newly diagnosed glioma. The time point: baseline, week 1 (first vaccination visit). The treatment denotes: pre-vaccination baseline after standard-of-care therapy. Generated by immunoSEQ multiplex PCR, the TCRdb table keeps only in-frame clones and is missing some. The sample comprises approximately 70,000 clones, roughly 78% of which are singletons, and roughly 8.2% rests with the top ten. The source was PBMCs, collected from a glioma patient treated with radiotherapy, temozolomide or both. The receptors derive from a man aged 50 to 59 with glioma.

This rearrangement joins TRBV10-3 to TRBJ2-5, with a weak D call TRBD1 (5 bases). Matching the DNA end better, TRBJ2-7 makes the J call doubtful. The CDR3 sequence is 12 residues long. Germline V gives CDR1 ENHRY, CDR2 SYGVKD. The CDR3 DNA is TGTGCCATCAGTGAGCAAGGGGACGAGCAGTACTTC. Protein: CAISEQGDEQYF.

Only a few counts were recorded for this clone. The CDR3 DNA reads as TGTGCCAGCAGCTTAGGAGGGCCCGGGGAGCTGTTTTTT. Protein product: CASSLGGPGELFF. The chain links TRBV5-4 to TRBJ2-2, with a possible D match to TRBD2 (6 bases). CDR1 and CDR2 (germline): SGHNT, YYREEE (reference sequence). CDR3 size: 13 residues. Trimming removed 2 bases from V and 6 bases from J, with 8 bases in between.

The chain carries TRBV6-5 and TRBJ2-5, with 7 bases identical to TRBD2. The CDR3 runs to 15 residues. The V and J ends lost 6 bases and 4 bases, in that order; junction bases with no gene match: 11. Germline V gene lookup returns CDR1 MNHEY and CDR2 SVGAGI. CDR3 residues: CASRISGPPAETQYF. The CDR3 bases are TGTGCCAGCAGAATTAGCGGGCCGCCGGCAGAGACCCAGTACTTC.

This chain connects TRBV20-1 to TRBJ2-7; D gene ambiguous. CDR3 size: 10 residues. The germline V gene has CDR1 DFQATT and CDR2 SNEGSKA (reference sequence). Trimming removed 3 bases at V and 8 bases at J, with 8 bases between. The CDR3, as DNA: TGCAGTGCTAGTTCCCAGCAGCAGTACTTC. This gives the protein CSASSQQQYF.

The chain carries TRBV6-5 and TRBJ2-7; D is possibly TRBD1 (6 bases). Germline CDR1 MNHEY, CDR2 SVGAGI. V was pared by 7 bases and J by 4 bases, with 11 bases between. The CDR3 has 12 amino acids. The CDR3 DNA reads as TGTGCCAGCACCAACAGGGAATACGAGCAGTACTTC. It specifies CASTNREYEQYF.

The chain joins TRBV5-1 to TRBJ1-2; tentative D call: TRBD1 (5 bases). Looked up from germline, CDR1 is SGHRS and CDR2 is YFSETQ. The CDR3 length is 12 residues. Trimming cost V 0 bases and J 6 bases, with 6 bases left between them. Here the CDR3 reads CASSLGGDGYTF. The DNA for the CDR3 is TGCGCCAGCAGCTTGGGAGGGGATGGCTACACCTTC.

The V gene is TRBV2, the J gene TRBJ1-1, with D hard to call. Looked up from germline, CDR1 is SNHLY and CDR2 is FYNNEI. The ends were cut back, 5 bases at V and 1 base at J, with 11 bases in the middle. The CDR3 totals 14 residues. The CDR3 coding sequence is TGTGCCAGCAGTCCTCTACAGCGGAACACTGAAGCTTTCTTT. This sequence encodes CASSPLQRNTEAFF.

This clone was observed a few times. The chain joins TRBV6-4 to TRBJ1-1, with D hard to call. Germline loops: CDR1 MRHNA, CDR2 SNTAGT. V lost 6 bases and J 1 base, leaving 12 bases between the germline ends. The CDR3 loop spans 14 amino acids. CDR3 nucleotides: TGTGCCAGCAGGGCGGACGGAAGGAACACTGAAGCTTTCTTT. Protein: CASRADGRNTEAFF.

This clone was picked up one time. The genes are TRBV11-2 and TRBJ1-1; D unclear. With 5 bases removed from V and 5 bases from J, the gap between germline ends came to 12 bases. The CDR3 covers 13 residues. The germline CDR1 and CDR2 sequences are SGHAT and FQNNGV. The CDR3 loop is CASSQGLRTEAFF. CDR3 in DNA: TGTGCCAGCAGCCAAGGTCTGCGAACTGAAGCTTTCTTT.

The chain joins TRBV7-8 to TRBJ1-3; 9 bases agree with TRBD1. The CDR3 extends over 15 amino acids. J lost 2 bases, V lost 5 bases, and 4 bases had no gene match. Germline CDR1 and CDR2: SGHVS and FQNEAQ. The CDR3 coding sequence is TGTGCCAGCAGCAGAGGACAGGGGACTGGAAACACCATATATTTT. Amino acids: CASSRGQGTGNTIYF.

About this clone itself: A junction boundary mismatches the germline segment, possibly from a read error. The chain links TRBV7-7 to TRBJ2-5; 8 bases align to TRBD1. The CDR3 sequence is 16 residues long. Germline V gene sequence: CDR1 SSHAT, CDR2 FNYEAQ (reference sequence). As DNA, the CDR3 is TGTGCTAGCAGCTTAGAGGAGCGGACAGGGAGTGAGACCCAGTACTTC. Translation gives CASSLEERTGSETQYF. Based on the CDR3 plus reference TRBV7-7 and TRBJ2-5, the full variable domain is GAGVSQSPRYKVTKRGQDVTLRCDPISSHATLYWYQQALGQGPEFLTYFNYEAQPDKSGLPSDRFSAERPEGSISTLTIQRTEQRDSAMYRCASSLEERTGSETQYFGPGTRLLVL.

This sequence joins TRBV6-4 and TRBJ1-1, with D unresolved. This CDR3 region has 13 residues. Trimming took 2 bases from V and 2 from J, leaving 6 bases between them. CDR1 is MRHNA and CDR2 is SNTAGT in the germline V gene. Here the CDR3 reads CASSDRKNTEAFF. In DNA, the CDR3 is TGTGCCAGCAGTGACAGGAAAAACACTGAAGCTTTCTTT.

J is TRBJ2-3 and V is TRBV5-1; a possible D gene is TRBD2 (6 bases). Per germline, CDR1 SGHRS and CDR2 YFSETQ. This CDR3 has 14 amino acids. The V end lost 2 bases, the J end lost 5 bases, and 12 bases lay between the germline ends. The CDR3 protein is CASSFRPGEDTQYF. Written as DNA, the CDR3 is TGCGCCAGCAGCTTCCGACCGGGAGAAGATACGCAGTATTTT.

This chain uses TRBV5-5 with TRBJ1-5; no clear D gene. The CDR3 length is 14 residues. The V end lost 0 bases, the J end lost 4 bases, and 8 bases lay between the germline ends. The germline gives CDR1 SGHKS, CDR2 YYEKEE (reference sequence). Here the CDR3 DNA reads TGTGCCAGCAGCTTGGCAGGTGGGAATCAGCCCCAGCATTTT. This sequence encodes CASSLAGGNQPQHF.

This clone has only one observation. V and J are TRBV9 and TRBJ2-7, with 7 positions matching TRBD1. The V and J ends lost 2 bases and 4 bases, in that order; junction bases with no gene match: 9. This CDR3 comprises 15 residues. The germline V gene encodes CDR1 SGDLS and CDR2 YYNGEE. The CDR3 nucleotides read TGTGCCAGCAGCGTCCGTCCGGGACAGACTTACGAGCAGTACTTC. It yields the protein CASSVRPGQTYEQYF.

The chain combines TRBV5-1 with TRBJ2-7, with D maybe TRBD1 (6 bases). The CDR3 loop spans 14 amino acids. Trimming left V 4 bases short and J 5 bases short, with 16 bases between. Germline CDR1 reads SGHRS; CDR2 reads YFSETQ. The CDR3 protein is CASSPPSGDHEQYF. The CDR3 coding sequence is TGCGCCAGCAGCCCCCCATCAGGGGACCACGAGCAGTACTTC.

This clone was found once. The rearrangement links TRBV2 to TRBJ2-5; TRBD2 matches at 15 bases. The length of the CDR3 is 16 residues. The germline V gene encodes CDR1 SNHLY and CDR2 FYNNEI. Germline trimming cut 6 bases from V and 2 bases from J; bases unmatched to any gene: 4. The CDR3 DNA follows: TGTGCCAGCAGCCTCGGACTAGCGGGGGGGCAAGAGACCCAGTACTTC. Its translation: CASSLGLAGGQETQYF.

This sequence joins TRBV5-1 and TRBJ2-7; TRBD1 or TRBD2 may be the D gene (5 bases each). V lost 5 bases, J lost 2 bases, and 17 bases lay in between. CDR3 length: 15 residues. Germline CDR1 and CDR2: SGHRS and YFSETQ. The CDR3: CASRRDGPGTYEQYF. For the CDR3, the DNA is TGCGCCAGCAGACGGGACGGGCCAGGGACCTACGAGCAGTACTTC.

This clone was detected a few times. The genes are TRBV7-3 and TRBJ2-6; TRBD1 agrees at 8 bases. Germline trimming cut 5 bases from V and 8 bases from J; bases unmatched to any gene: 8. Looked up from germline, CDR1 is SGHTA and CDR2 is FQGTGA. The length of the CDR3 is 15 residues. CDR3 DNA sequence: TGTGCCAGCAGCCTCACCGGGACAGGTACCAACGTCCTGACTTTC. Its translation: CASSLTGTGTNVLTF. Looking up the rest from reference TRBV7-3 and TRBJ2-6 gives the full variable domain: GAGVSQTPSNKVTEKGKYVELRCDPISGHTALYWYRQSLGQGPEFLIYFQGTGAADDSGLPNDRFFAVRPEGSVSTLKIQRTERGDSAVYLCASSLTGTGTNVLTFGAGSRLTVL.

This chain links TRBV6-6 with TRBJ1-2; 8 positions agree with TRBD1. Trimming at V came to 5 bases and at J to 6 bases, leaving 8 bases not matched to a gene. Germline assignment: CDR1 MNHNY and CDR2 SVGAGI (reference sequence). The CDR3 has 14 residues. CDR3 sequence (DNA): TGTGCCAGCAGTCCGGACAGGGCCCAGAATGGCTACACCTTC. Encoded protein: CASSPDRAQNGYTF.

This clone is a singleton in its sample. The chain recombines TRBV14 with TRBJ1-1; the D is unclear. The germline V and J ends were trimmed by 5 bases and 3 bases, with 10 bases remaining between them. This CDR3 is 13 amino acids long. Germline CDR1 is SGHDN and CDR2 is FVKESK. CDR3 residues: CASSNGAYTEAFF. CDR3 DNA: TGTGCCAGCAGCAATGGTGCGTACACTGAAGCTTTCTTT.